The entry below gives a single T cell receptor beta chain sequence along with its context. Source study methods: Reference gene primer amplification yielded estimated nucleated cell counts. Clones were sequenced by immunoSEQ multiplex PCR, and TCRdb holds only the in-frame ones, with some missing. The D gene and trimming were derived from the DNA, and the V and J assignments and clone size from that table. The sample has some 240,000 clones; more than 70% are singletons. The data belong to a study of blood T cell repertoires in COVID-19. About the study: Spain, Italy and the United States supplied samples that represented acute and convalescent COVID-19. T cells, B-cell-depleted T cells, or PBMCs supplied cDNA or gDNA.

CDR1 is SGHRS and CDR2 is YFSETQ in the germline V gene. The CDR3 is made up of 15 amino acids. J gave up 10 bases and V 3 bases, and 8 bases lay outside the gene matches. The gene calls are TRBV5-1 and TRBJ1-6; the match to TRBD1 covers 9 bases. Source material: peripheral blood. The TCR originated in a human donor in a cohort sampled during active COVID-19. The CDR3 coding sequence is TGCGCCAGCAGCTCAAGGACAGGGGCCCGATCACCCCTCCACTTT. It yields the protein CASSSRTGARSPLHF.